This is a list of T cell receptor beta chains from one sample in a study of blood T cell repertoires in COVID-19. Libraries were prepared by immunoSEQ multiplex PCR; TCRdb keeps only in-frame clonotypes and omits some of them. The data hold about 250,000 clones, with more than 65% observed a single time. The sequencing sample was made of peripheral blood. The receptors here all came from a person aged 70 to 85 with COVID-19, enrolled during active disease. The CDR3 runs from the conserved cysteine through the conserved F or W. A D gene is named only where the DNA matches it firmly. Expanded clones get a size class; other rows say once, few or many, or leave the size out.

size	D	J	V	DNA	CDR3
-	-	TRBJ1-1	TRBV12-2	TGTGCAAGTCGCAAGGGACACCCGAACACTGAAGCTTTCTTT	CASRKGHPNTEAFF
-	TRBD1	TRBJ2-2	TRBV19	TGTGCCAGTAGTTACCGGGACAGAGGCCTCACCGGGGAGCTGTTTTTT	CASSYRDRGLTGELFF
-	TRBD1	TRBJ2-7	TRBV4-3	TGCGCCAGCAGTACCTCCTCGGGACAGGGTTTTGAGCAGTACTTC	CASSTSSGQGFEQYF
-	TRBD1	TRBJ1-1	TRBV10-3	TGTGCCATCAGTGCTGGGACAGAGACTGAAGCTTTCTTT	CAISAGTETEAFF
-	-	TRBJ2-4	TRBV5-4	TGTGCCAGCAGCCAGGCCGCCTCCCTGGACATTCAGTACTTC	CASSQAASLDIQYF
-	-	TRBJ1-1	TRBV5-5	TGTGCCAGCAGCGCCGGAAGCGGGGTGGGGACTGAAGCTTTCTTT	CASSAGSGVGTEAFF
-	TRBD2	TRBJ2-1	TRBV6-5	TGTGCCAGCAGTTACTCCGCTAGCGGGAGGATGAATGAGCAGTTCTTC	CASSYSASGRMNEQFF
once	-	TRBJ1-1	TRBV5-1	TGCGCCAGCAGCTTTTCGTCCTCAGACACTGAAGCTTTCTTT	CASSFSSSDTEAFF
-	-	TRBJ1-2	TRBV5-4	TGTGCCAGCAGCTTTGCAAGGGGCGCCGGCTACACCTTC	CASSFARGAGYTF
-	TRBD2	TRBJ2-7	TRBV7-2	TGTGCCAGCCTTCGCGGGGGGACCCCCTACGAGCAGTACTTC	CASLRGGTPYEQYF
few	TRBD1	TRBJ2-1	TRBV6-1	TGTGCCAGCAGTGACACAGGGGGCGCCTACAATGAGCAGTTCTTC	CASSDTGGAYNEQFF
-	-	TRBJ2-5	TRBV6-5	TGTGCCTCCACAGGGTTCCGACAGGAGACCCAGTACTTC	CASTGFRQETQYF
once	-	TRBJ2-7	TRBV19	TGTGCCAGTAGTATTAGCTTTACCTACGAGCAGTACTTC	CASSISFTYEQYF
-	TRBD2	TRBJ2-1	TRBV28	TGTGCCAGCAGTTTATTAGGACTAGCGGGCAACAATGAGCAGTTCTTC	CASSLLGLAGNNEQFF
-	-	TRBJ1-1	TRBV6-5	TGTGCCAGCCATACCGGACCGGGGTCCACTGAAGCTTTCTTT	CASHTGPGSTEAFF
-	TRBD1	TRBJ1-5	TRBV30	TGTGCCTGGAGTCGGGGACAGGTCATTGAGCCCCAGCATTTT	CAWSRGQVIEPQHF
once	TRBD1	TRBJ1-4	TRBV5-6	TGTGCCAGCAGCCCCGGACAGGGTGGGATTACAACTAATGAAAAACTGTTTTTT	CASSPGQGGITTNEKLFF
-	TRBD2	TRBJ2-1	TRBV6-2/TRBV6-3	TGTGCCAGCAGTTACGGGACTAGGCAGTTCTTC	CASSYGTRQFF
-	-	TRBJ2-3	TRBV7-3	TGTGCCAGCAGCCCCGGCCAGGGGATTTCGGGAGATACGCAGTATTTT	CASSPGQGISGDTQYF
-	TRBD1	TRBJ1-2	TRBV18	TGTGCCAGCTCACCGGCAGGACAGGGGGACTATGGCTACACCTTC	CASSPAGQGDYGYTF
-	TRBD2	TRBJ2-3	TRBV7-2	TGTGCCAGCAGCCCTTTTGGACGGGAGGCGGGAGATACGCAGTATTTT	CASSPFGREAGDTQYF
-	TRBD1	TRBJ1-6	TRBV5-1	TGCGCCAGCAGCTTGGGAGAAGGGACAGAGAATTCACCCCTCCACTTT	CASSLGEGTENSPLHF
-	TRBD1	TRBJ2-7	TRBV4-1	TGCGCCAGCAGCACACCCGTATCCGGGACAGGGGATTACGAGCAGTACTTC	CASSTPVSGTGDYEQYF
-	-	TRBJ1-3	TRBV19	TGTGCCAGTAGAGCGACAGTCGACTCTGGAAACACCATATATTTT	CASRATVDSGNTIYF
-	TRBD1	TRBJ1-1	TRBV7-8	TGTGCCAGCAGCCCCCTAGGACAGGGGGCAACTGAAGCTTTCTTT	CASSPLGQGATEAFF
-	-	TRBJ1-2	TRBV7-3	TGTGCCAGCAGCCGGGGGGGTTGGGATGGCTACACCTTC	CASSRGGWDGYTF
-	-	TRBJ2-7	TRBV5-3	TGTGCCAGAAGCTTGGAGGCGGGGGCCGCCAGCTCCTACGAGCAGTACTTC	CARSLEAGAASSYEQYF
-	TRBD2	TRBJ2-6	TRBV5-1	TGCGCCCGCAGCTTGGGCGGGGGGTTCTCTGGGGCCAACGTCCTGACTTTC	CARSLGGGFSGANVLTF
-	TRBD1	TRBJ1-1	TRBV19	TGTGCCAGTAGTGCCCGTCAGGGGGTTCTTGAAGCTTTCTTT	CASSARQGVLEAFF
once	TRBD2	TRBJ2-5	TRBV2	TGTGCCAGCGATCCACGCGGGACTAGGGGCCAAGAGACCCAGTACTTC	CASDPRGTRGQETQYF
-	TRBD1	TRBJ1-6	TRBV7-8	TGTGCCAGCAGCAACGCAGGGGGTAATTCACCCCTCCACTTT	CASSNAGGNSPLHF
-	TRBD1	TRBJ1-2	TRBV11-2	TGTGCCAGCAGCTTGGACAGGGGCGATGGCTACACCTTC	CASSLDRGDGYTF
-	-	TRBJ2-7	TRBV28	TGTGCCAGCAGTCAAATGGGGCTAGTAGGTTTCTACGAGCAGTACTTC	CASSQMGLVGFYEQYF
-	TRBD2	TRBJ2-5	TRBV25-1	TGTGCCAGCAGTGAACTAGGACTAGCTCCAGAGACCCAGTACTTC	CASSELGLAPETQYF
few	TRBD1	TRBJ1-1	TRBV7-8	TGTGCCAGCAGTTCTAGGACAGGGGTGACTGAAGCTTTCTTT	CASSSRTGVTEAFF
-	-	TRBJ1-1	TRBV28	TGTGCCTGCACGACAGTGAACACTGAAGCTTTCTTT	CACTTVNTEAFF
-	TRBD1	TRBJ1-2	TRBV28	TGTGCCAGCAGCTTGCTCATCGGGCAGGGGGCGCGTGGCTACACCTTC	CASSLLIGQGARGYTF
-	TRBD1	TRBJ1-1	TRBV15	TGTGCCACCAGCAGAGATCGCCGACAGGGGGCTGTGGCAGCTTTCTTT	CATSRDRRQGAVAAFF
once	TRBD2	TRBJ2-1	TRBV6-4	TGTGCCAGCAGTCGAAGCGGGACCCCCTACAATGAGCAGTTCTTC	CASSRSGTPYNEQFF
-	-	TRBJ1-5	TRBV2	TGTGCCAGCAGTGAACAGGGGAATCAGCCCCAGCATTTT	CASSEQGNQPQHF
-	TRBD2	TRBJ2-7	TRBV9	TGTGCCAGCAGCGTGACTAGCGGGGACCCCTACGAGCAGTACTTC	CASSVTSGDPYEQYF
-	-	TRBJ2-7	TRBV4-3	TGCGCCAGCAGCCCTAGACAGACCTACTCCTACGAGCAGTACTTC	CASSPRQTYSYEQYF